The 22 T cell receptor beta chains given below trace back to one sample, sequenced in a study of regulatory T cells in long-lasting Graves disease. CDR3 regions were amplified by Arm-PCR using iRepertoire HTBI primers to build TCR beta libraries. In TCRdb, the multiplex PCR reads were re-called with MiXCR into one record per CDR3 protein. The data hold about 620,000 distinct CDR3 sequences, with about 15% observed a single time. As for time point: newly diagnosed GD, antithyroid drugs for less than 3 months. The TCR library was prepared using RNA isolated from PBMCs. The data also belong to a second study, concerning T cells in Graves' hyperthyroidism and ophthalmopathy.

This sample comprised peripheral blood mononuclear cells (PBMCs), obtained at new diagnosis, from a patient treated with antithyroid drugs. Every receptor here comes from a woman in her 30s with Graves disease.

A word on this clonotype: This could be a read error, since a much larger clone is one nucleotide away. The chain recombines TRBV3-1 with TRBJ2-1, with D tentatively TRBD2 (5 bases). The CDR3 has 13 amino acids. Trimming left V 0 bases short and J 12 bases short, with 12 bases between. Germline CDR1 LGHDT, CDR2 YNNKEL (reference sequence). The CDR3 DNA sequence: TGTGCCAGCAGCCAAGATAGAGGGTTTGGGCAGTTCTTC. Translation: CASSQDRGFGQFF.

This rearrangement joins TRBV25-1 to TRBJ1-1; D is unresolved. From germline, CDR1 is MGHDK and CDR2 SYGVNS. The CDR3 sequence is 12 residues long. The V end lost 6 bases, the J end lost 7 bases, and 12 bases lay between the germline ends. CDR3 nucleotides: TGTGCCAGCAGCCAGCAAGAAAATGAAGCTTTCTTT. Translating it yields CASSQQENEAFF.

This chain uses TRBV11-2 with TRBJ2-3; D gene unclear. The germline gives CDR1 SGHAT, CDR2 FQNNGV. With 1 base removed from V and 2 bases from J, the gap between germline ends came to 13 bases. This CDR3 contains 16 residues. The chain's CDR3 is CASSLGLATHTDTQYF. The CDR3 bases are TGTGCCAGCAGCTTAGGTCTTGCGACTCACACAGATACGCAGTATTTT. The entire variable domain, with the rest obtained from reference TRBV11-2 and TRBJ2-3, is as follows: EAGVAQSPRYKIIEKRQSVAFWCNPISGHATLYWYQQILGQGPKLLIQFQNNGVVDDSQLPKDRFSAERLKGVDSTLKIQPAKLEDSAVYLCASSLGLATHTDTQYFGPGTRLTVL.

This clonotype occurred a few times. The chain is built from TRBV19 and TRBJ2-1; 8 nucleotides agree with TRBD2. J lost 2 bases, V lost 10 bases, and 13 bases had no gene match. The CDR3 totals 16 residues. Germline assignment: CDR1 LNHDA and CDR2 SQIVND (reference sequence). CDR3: CATKKEPGLAYNEQFF. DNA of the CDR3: TGTGCCACGAAGAAGGAGCCGGGACTAGCCTACAATGAGCAGTTCTTC.

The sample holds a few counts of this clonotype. The CDR3 sequence: CASSLDGREGPYNEQFF. The CDR3 nucleotides are TGTGCCAGCAGCTTAGACGGGCGGGAGGGCCCCTACAATGAGCAGTTCTTC. The chain combines TRBV7-6 with TRBJ2-1; TRBD2 agrees at 9 bases. V dropped 1 base and J dropped 2; count of bases not matched to a gene: 6. CDR3 length equals 17 residues. From germline, CDR1 is SGHVS and CDR2 FNYEAQ.

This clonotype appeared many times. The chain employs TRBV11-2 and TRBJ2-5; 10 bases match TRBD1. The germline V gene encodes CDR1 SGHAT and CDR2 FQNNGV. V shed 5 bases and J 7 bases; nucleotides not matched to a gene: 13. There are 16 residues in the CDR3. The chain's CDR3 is CASSPGESGTGVTQYF. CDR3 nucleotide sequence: TGTGCCAGCAGCCCCGGCGAGAGCGGGACAGGGGTGACCCAGTACTTC.

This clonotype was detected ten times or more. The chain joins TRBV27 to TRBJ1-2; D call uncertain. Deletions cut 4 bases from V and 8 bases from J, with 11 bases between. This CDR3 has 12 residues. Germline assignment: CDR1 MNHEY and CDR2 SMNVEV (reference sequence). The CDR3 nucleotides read TGTGCCAGCAGTTACTCCGGCGGAGGCTACACCTTC. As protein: CASSYSGGGYTF.

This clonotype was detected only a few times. Written as DNA, the CDR3 is TGTGCCAGCAGTCCCACAGTATGGGCTAATTCACCCCTCCACTTT. Translation: CASSPTVWANSPLHF. The V call is TRBV27, the J call TRBJ1-6; the D is unclear. The V gene's germline CDR1 is MNHEY and CDR2 SMNVEV (reference sequence). V shed 5 bases and J shed 6 bases, with 14 bases lying between them. The CDR3 is 15 amino acids.

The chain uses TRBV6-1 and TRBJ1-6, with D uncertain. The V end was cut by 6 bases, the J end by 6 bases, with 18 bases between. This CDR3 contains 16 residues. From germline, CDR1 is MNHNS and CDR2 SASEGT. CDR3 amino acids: CASSPVAAASNSPLHF. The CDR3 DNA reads TGTGCCAGCAGCCCCGTCGCCGCAGCCAGTAATTCACCCCTCCACTTT.

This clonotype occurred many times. CDR3 sequence: CAIRRQGAGSPLHF. CDR3 sequence (DNA): TGTGCCATCAGACGACAGGGGGCTGGTTCACCCCTCCACTTT. This chain joins TRBV10-3 and TRBJ1-6, with 10 bases aligning to TRBD1. The CDR3 sequence is 14 residues long. V trimming: 6 bases; J trimming: 9 bases; junction bases outside the gene matches: 5. CDR1 and CDR2 from the germline V gene are ENHRY and SYGVKD.

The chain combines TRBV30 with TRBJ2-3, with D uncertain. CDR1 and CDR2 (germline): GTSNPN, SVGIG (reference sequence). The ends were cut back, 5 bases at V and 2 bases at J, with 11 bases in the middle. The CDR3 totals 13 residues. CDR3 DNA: TGTGCCTGGTTGCGTACGGACACAGATACGCAGTATTTT. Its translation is CAWLRTDTDTQYF. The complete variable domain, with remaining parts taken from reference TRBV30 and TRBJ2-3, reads SQTIHQWPATLVQPVGSPLSLECTVEGTSNPNLYWYRQAAGRGLQLLFYSVGIGQISSEVPQNLSASRPQDRQFILSSKKLLLSDSGFYLCAWLRTDTDTQYFGPGTRLTVL.

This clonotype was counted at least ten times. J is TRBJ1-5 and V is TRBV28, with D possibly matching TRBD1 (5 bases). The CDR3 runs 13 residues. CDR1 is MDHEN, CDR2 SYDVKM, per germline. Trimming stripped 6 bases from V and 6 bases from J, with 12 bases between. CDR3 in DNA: TGTGCCAGCAGGTCTAGACAGCTTCAGCCCCAGCATTTT. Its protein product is CASRSRQLQPQHF. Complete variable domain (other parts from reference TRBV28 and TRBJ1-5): DVKVTQSSRYLVKRTGEKVFLECVQDMDHENMFWYRQDPGLGLRLIYFSYDVKMKEKGDIPEGYSVSREKKERFSLILESASTNQTSMYLCASRSRQLQPQHFGDGTRLSIL.

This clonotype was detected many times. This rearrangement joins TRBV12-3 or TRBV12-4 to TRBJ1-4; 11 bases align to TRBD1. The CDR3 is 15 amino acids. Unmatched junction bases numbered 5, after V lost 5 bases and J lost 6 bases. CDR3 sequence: CASSRWDRGYEKLFF. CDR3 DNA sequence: TGTGCCAGCAGTCGATGGGACAGGGGGTATGAAAAACTGTTTTTT.

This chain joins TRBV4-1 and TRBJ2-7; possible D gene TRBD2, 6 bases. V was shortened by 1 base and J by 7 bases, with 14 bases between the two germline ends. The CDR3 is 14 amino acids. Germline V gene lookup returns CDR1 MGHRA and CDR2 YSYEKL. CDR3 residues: CASSQASGTGEQYF. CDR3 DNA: TGCGCCAGCAGCCAAGCCTCCGGGACTGGTGAGCAGTACTTC.

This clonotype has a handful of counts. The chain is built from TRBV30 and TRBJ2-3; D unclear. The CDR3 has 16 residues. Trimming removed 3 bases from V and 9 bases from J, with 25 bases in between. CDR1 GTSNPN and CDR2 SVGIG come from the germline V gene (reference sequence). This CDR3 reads CAWSPPDQTSLRTQYF. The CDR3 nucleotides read TGTGCCTGGAGCCCACCCGACCAAACCTCCCTTAGAACGCAGTATTTT.

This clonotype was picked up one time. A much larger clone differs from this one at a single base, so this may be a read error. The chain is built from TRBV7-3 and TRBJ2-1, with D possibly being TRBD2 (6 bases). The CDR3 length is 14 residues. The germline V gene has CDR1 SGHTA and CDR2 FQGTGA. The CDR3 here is CAGSLHPNGGEQFF. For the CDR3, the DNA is TGTGCCGGCAGCTTACACCCCAACGGGGGTGAGCAGTTCTTC.

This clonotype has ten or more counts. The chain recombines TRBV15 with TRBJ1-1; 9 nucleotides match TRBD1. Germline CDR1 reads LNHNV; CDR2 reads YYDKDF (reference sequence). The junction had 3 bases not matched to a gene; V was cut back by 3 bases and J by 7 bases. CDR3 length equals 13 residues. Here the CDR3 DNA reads TGTGCCACCAGCAGCGACAGGGGGTTTGAAGCTTTCTTT. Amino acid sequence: CATSSDRGFEAFF.

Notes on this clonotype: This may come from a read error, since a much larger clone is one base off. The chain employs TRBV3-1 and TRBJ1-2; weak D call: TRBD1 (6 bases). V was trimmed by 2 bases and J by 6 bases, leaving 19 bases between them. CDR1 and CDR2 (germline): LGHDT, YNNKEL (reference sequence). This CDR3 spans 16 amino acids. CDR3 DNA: TGTGCCAGCAGCCAAAGGACCACCCAACGGGGGCATGGCTACACCTTC. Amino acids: CASSQRTTQRGHGYTF.

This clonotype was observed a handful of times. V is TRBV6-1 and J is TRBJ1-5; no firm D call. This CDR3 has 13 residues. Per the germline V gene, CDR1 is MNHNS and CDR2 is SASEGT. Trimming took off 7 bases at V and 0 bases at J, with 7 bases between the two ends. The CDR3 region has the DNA TGTGCCAGCAACACCAATAGCAATCAGCCCCAGCATTTT. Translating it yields CASNTNSNQPQHF.

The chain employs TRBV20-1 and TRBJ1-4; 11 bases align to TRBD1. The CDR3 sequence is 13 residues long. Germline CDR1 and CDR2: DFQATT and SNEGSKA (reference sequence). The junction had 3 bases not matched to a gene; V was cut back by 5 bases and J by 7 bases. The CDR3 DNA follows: TGCAGTGCTGATGGGACAGGGGGTGAAAAACTGTTTTTT. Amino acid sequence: CSADGTGGEKLFF.

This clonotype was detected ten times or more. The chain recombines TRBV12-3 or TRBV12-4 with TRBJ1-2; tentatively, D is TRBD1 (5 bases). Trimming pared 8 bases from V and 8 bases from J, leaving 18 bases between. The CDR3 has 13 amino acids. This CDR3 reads CASGPGLPAGYTF. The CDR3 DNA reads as TGTGCCAGCGGCCCGGGACTGCCTGCCGGCTACACCTTC.

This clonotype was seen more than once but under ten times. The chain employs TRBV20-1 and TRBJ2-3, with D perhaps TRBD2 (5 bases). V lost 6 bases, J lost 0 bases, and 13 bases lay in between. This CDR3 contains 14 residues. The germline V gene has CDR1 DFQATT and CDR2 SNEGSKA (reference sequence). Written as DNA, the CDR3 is TGCAGTGCCGACGGCGGGCCTAGCACAGATACGCAGTATTTT. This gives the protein CSADGGPSTDTQYF.